This TCR beta chain was captured in a study of blood T cells in healthy people across ages. Study-wide results and caveats: A greater number of naive CD4+ cells and higher diversity distinguished long-lived donors from aged donors. Without sorted subsets, naive and antigen-experienced compartments could not be conclusively compared. In older individuals, TCR beta diversity per million T cells was lower, falling roughly linearly with age.

CDR1 SQVTM and CDR2 ANQGSEA come from the germline V gene. This CDR3 has 12 amino acids. V was cut by 4 bases and J by 2 bases, with 8 bases left in between. As for this clonotype: What it binds is unknown.

A J-beta primer mix and a sample-barcoded 5' primer were used in a second PCR of about 7 to 11 cycles. Every sample produced at least 2.5 million CDR3-containing paired-end reads. Using its own MiXCR run on the 5' RACE reads, TCRdb lists one record per CDR3 protein. The sample shows approximately 2,000,000 distinct CDR3 sequences, around 42% of them seen only once. This chain uses TRBV29-1 with TRBJ2-5; unclear D gene. The sequencing sample was made of blood. The TCR originated in a human donor in good health. The CDR3, as DNA: TGCAGCGTTGTGGTACTTCAAGAGACCCAGTACTTC. Translated, it gives CSVVVLQETQYF.